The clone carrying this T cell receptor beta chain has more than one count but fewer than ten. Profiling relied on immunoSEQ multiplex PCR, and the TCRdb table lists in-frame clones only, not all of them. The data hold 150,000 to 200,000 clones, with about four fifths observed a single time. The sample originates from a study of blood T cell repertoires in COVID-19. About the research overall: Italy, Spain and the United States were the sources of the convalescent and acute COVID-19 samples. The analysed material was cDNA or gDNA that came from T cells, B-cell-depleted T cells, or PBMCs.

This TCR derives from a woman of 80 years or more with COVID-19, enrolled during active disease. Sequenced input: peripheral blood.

For the CDR3, the DNA is TGTGCCAGCAGCCCAACATCCCCAGGCGACGAGCAGTACTTC. It encodes CASSPTSPGDEQYF. The genes are TRBV7-8 and TRBJ2-7, with D hard to call. Trimming pared 5 bases from V and 5 bases from J, leaving 16 bases between. The germline V gene has CDR1 SGHVS and CDR2 FQNEAQ. The CDR3 is 14 residues long.